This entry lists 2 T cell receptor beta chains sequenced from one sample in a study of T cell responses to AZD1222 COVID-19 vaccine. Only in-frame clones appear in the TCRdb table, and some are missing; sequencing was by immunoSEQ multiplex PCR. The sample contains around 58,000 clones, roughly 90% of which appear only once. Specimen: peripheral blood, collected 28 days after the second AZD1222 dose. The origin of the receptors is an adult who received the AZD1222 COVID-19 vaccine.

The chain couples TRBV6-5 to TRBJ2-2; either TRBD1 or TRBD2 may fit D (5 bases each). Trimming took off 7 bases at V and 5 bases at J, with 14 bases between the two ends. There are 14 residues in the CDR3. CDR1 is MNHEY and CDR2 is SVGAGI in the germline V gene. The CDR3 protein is CASTQGPPTGELFF. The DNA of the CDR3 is TGTGCCAGCACTCAGGGACCTCCAACCGGGGAGCTGTTTTTT.

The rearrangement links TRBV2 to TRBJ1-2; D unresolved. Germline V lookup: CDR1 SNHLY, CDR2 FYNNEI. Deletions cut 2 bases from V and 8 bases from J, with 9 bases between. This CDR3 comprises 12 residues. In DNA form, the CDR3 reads TGTGCCAGCAGTGAATCTGGGTACGGCTACACCTTC. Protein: CASSESGYGYTF.